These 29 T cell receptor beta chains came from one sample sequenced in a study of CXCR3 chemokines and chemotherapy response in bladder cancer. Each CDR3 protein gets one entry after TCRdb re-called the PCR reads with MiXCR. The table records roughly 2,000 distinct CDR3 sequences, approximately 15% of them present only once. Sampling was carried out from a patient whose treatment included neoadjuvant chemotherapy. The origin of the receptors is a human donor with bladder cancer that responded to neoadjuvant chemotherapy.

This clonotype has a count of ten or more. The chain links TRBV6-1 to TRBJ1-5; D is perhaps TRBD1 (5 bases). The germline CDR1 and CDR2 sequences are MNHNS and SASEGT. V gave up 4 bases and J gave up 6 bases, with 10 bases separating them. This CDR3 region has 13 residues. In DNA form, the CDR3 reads TGTGCCAGCAGTGGGGACGGTTTTCAGCCCCAGCATTTT. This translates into CASSGDGFQPQHF.

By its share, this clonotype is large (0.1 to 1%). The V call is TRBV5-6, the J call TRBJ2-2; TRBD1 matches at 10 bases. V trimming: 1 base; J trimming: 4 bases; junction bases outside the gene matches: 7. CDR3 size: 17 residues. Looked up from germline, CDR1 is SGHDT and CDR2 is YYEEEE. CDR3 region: CASSLRQGALSTGELFF. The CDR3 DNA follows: TGTGCCAGCAGCTTGAGACAGGGGGCGTTGAGCACCGGGGAGCTGTTTTTT.

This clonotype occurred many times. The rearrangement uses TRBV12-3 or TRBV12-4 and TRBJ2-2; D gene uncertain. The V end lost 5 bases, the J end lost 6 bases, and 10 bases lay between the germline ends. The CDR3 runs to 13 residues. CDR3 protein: CASSLNSAGELFF. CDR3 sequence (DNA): TGTGCCAGCAGTCTTAACTCGGCCGGGGAGCTGTTTTTT.

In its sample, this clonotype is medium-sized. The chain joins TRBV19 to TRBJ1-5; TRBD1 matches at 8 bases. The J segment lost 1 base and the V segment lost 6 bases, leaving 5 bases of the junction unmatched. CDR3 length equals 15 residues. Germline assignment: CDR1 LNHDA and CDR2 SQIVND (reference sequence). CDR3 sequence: CASSSRQGSNQPQHF. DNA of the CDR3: TGTGCCAGTAGCTCCCGACAGGGGAGCAATCAGCCCCAGCATTTT.

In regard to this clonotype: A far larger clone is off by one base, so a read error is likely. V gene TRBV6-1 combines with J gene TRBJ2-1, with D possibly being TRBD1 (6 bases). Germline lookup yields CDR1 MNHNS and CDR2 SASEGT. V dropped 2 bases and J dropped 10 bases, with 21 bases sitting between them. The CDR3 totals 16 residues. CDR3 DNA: TGTGCCAGCAGTGAAAAGGGTTCACAGGGAAACTACGAGCAGTTCTTC. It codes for CASSEKGSQGNYEQFF.

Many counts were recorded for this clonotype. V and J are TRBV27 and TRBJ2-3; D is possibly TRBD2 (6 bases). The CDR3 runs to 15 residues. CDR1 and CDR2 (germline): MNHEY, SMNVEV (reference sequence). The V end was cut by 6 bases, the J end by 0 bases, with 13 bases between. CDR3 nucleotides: TGTGCCAGCAGCCTGGGACTCCTTAGCACAGATACGCAGTATTTT. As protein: CASSLGLLSTDTQYF.

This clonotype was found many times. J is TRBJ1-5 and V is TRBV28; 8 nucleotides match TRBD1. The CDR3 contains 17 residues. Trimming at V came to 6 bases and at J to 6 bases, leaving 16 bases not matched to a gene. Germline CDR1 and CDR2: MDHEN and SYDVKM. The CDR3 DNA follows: TGTGCCAGCAGATGCGGAGGACAGGGCGTCTTATGTCAGCCCCAGCATTTT. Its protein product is CASRCGGQGVLCQPQHF.

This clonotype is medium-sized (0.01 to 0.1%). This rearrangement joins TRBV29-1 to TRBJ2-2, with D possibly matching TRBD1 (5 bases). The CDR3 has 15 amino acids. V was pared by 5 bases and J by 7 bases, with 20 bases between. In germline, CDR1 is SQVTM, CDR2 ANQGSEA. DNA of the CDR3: TGCAGCGTTAAGAGGCCAGGGCAACAAGTCGGGGAGCTGTTTTTT. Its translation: CSVKRPGQQVGELFF.

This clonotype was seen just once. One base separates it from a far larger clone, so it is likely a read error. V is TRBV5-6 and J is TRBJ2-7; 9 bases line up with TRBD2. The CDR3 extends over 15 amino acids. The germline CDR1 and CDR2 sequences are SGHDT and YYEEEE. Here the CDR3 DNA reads TGTGCCAGCAGGTTGGGACTAGCAGGAGACAATGAGCAGTACTTC. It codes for CASRLGLAGDNEQYF.

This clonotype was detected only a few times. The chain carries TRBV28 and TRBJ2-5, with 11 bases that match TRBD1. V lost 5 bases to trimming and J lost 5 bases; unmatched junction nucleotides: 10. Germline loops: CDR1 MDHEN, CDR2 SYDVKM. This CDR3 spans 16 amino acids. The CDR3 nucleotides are TGTGCCAGCAGTCCCAGGACAGGGGGCTACGGGGAGACCCAGTACTTC. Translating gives CASSPRTGGYGETQYF.

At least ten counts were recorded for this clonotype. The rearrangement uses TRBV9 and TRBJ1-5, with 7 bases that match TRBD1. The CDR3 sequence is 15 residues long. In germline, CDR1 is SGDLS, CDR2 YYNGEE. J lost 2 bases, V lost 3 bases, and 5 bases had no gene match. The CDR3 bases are TGTGCCAGCAGCGCGTGGGACAGCCGCAATCAGCCCCAGCATTTT. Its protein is CASSAWDSRNQPQHF.

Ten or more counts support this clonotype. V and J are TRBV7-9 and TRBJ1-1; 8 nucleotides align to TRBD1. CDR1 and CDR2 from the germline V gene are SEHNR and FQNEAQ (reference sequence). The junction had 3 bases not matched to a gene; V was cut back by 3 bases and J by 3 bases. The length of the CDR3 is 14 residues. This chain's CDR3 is CASSLTGADTEAFF. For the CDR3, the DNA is TGTGCCAGCAGCTTGACAGGGGCGGACACTGAAGCTTTCTTT.

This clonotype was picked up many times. CDR3 sequence: CSARRGAENEKLFF. The CDR3 DNA follows: TGCAGTGCTAGACGGGGGGCGGAGAATGAAAAACTGTTTTTT. V is TRBV20-1 and J is TRBJ1-4, with D possibly TRBD1 on 6 matching bases. The CDR3 length is 14 residues. Germline V gene sequence: CDR1 DFQATT, CDR2 SNEGSKA (reference sequence). Trimming left V 2 bases short and J 5 bases short, with 12 bases between.

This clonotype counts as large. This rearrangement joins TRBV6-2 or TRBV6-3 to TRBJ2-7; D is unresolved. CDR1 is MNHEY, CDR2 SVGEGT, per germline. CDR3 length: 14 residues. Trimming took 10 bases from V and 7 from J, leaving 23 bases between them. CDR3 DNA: TGTGCCACCGCCCCGGGCGGAAGTTCGACAGAGCAGTACTTC. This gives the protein CATAPGGSSTEQYF.

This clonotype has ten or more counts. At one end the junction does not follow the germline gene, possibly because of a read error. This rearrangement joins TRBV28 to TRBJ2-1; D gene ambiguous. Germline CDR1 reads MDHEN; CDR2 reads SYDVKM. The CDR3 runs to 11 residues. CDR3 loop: CASSLSGKASF. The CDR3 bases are TGTGCCAGCAGTTTATCTGGTAAAGCCTCTTTC.

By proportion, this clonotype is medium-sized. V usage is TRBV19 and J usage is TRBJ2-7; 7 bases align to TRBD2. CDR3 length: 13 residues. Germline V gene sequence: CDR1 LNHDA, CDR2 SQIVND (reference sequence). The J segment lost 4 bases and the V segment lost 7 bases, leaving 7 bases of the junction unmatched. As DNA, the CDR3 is TGTGCCAGTACGGGCGGGAGTAGTTACGAGCAGTACTTC. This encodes CASTGGSSYEQYF.

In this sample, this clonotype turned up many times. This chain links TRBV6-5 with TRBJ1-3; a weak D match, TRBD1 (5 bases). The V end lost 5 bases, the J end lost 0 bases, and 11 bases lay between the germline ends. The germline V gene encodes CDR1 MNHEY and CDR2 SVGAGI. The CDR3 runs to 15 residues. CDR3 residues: CASSKDRLSGNTIYF. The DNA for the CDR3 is TGTGCCAGCAGTAAAGACAGACTCTCTGGAAACACCATATATTTT.

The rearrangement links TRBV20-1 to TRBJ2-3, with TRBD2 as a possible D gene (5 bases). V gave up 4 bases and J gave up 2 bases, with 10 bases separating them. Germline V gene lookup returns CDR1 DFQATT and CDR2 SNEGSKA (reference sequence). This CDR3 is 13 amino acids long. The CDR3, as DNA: TGCAGTGCTAAACGGACTTCCACAGATACGCAGTATTTT. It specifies CSAKRTSTDTQYF.

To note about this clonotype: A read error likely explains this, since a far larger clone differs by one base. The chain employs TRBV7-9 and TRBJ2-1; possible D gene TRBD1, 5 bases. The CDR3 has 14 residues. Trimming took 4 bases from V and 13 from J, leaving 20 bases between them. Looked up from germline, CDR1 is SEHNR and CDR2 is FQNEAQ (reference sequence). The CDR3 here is CASSSDSLQETQFF. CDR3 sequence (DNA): TGTGCCAGCAGCTCCGACAGTCTACAAGAGACCCAGTTCTTC.

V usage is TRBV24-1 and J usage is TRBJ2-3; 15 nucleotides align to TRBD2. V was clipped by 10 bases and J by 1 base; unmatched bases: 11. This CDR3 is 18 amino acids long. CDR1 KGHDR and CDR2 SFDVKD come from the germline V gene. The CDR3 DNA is TGTGCCACAGGGACTAGCGGGAGGCATCCCACTGGCACAGATACGCAGTATTTT. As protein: CATGTSGRHPTGTDTQYF.

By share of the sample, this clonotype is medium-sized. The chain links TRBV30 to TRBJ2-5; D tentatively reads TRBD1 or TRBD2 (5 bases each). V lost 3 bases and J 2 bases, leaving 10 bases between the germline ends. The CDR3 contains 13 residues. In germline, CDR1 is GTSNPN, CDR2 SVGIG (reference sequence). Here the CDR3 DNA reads TGTGCCTGGAGCGGGGCTACTCAAGAGACCCAGTACTTC. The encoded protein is CAWSGATQETQYF.

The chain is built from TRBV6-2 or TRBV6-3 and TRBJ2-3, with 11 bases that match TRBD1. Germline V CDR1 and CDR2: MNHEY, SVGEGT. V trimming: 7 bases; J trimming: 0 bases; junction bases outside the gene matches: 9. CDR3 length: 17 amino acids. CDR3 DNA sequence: TGTGCCAGCAACTACCGGGGACAGGGGGGAAGCACAGATACGCAGTATTTT. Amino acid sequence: CASNYRGQGGSTDTQYF.

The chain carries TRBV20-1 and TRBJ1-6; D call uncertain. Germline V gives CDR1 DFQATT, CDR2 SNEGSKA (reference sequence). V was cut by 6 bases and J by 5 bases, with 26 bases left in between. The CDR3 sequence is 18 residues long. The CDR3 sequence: CSAPNRATNPVNNSPLHF. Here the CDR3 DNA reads TGCAGTGCACCTAACCGGGCGACCAACCCCGTGAATAATTCACCCCTCCACTTT.

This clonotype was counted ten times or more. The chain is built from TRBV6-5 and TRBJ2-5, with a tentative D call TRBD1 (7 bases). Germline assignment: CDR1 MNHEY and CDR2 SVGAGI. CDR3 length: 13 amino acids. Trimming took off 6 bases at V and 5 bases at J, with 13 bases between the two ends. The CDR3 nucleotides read TGTGCCAGCAGACAGGGGAGGTGGGAGACCCAGTACTTC. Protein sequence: CASRQGRWETQYF.

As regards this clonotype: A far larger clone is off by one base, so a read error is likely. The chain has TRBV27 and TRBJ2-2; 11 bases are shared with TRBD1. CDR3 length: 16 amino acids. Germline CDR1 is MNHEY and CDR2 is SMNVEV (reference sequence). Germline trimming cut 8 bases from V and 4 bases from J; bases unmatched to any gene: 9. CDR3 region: CASSPRTGGCTGELFF. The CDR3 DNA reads TGTGCCAGCTCACCGAGGACAGGGGGCTGCACCGGGGAGCTGTTTTTT.

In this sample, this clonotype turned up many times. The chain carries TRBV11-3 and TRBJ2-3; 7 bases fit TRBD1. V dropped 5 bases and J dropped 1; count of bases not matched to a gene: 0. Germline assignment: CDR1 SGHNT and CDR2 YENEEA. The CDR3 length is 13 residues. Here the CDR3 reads CASSDRGTDTQYF. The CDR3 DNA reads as TGTGCCAGCAGCGACAGGGGCACAGATACGCAGTATTTT.

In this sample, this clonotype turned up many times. Here the CDR3 DNA reads TGTGCCAGCAGTGCGGATAGTGGGAGGGGGGAGACCCAGTACTTC. Amino acids: CASSADSGRGETQYF. V gene TRBV25-1 combines with J gene TRBJ2-5; tentative D call: TRBD2 (7 bases). V was trimmed by 4 bases and J by 5 bases, leaving 17 bases between them. Germline CDR1 and CDR2: MGHDK and SYGVNS. This CDR3 has 15 residues.

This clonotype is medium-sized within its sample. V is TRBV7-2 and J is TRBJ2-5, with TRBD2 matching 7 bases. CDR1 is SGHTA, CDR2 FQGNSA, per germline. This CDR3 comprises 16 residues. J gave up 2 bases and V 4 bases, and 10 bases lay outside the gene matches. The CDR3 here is CASSSRDYSWQETQYF. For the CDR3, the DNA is TGTGCCAGCAGCTCCCGGGACTACTCGTGGCAAGAGACCCAGTACTTC. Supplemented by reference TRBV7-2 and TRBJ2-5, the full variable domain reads GAGVSQSPSNKVTEKGKDVELRCDPISGHTALYWYRQSLGQGLEFLIYFQGNSAPDKSGLPSDRFSAERTGGSVSTLTIQRTQQEDSAVYLCASSSRDYSWQETQYFGPGTRLLVL.

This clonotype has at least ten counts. CDR3 protein: CAWSVPIGGGVYEQYF. DNA for the CDR3: TGTGCCTGGAGTGTACCTATCGGGGGAGGGGTCTACGAGCAGTACTTC. V is TRBV30 and J is TRBJ2-7; 7 bases map to TRBD2. The CDR3 spans 16 residues. V shed 0 bases, J shed 3 bases, and the junction held 11 bases outside the gene matches. Germline V gives CDR1 GTSNPN, CDR2 SVGIG (reference sequence). Full variable domain (outside the CDR3, taken from reference TRBV30 and TRBJ2-7): SQTIHQWPATLVQPVGSPLSLECTVEGTSNPNLYWYRQAAGRGLQLLFYSVGIGQISSEVPQNLSASRPQDRQFILSSKKLLLSDSGFYLCAWSVPIGGGVYEQYFGPGTRLTVT.